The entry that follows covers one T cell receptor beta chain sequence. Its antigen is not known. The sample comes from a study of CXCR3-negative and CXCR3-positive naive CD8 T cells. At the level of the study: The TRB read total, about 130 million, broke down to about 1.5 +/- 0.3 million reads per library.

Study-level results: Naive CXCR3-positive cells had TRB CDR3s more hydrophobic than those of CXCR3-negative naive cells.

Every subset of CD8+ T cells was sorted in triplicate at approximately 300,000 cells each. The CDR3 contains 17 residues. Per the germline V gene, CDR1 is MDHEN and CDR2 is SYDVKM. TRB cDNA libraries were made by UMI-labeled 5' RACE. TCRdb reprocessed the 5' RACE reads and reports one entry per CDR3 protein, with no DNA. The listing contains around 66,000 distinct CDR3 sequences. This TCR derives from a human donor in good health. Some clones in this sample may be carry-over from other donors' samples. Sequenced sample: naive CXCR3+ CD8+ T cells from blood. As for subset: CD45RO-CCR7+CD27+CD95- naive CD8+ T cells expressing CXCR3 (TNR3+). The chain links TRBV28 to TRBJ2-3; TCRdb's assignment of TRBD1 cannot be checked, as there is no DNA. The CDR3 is CASSLSLAGPYTDTQYF.